This T cell receptor (beta chain) comes out of a study of CD8 T cells in ankylosing spondylitis. Details on this clonotype: Its antigen is unknown. A clone one base away is much larger, so this may be a read error.

Points from the study as a whole: Ankylosing spondylitis blood appeared to be characterized by a TCR beta motif of 8 or 9 highly homologous variants. Some motif variants were previously reported in reactive arthritis synovial fluid and blood. Significantly higher representation of disease-linked clones was reported for matched ankylosing spondylitis synovial fluid.

Library preparation for TCR beta used quantitative 5'-RACE with molecular barcodes. Using its own MiXCR run on the 5' RACE reads, TCRdb lists one record per CDR3 protein. The table has around 490,000 distinct CDR3 sequences, 5.3% seen once. CDR3 length: 15 amino acids. Germline CDR1 is ENHRY and CDR2 is SYGVKD. V gave up 6 bases and J gave up 6 bases, with 17 bases separating them. The sample taken for sequencing was blood, either unsorted or a sorted T cell fraction (not recorded which). The rearrangement joins TRBV10-3 to TRBJ2-2; the D gene is possibly TRBD1 (7 bases). This TCR was recovered from a male donor with ankylosing spondylitis. CDR3 loop: CAIRPGAGGPGELFF. The CDR3 coding sequence is TGTGCCATCAGACCCGGGGCAGGGGGGCCCGGGGAGCTGTTTTTT.